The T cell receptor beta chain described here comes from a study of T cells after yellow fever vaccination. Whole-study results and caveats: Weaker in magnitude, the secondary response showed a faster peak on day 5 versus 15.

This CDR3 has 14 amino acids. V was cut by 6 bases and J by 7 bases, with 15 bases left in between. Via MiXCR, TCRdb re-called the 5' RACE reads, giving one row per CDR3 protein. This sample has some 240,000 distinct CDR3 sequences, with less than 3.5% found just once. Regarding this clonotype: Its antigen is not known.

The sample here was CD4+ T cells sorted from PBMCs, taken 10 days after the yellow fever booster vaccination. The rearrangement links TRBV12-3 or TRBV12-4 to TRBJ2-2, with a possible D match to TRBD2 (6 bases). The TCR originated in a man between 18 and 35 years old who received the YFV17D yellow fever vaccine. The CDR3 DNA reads TGTGCCAGCAGGCCTCCCGGGGGAGTCGGGGAGCTGTTTTTT. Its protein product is CASRPPGGVGELFF.